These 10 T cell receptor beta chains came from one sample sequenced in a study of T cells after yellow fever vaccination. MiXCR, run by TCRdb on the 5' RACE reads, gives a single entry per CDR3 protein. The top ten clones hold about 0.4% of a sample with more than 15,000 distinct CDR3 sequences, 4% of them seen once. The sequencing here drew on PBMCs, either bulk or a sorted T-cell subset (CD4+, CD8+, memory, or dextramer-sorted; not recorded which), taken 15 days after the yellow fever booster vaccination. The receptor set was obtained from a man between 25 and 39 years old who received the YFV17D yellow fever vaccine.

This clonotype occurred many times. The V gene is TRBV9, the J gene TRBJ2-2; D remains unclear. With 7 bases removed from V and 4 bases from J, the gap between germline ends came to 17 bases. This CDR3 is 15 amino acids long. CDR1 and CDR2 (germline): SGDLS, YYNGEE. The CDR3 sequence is CASSAGQKLTGELFF. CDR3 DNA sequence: TGTGCCAGCTCCGCCGGGCAGAAACTCACCGGGGAGCTGTTTTTT.

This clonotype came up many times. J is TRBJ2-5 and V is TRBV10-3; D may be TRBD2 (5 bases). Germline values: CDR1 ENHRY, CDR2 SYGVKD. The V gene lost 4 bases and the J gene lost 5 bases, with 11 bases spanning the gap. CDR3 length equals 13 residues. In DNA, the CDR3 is TGTGCCATCAGTGCTGTACTAGACGAGACCCAGTACTTC. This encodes CAISAVLDETQYF.

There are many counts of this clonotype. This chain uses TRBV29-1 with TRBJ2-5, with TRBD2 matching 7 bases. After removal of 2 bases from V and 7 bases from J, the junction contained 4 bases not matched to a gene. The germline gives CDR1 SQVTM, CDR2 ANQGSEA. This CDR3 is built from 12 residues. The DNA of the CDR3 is TGCAGCGTTGAATGGGGGAGGGGGACCCAGTACTTC. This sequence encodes CSVEWGRGTQYF.

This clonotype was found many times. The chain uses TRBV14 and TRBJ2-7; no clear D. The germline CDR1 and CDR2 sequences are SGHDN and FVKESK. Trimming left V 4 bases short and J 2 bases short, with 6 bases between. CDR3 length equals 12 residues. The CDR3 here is CASSRVTYEQYF. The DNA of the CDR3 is TGTGCCAGCAGCCGAGTCACCTACGAGCAGTACTTC.

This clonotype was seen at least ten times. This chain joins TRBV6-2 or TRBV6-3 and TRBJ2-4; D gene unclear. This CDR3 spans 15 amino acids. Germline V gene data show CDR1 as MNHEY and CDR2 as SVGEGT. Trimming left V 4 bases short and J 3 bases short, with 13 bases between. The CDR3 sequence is CASSLIRAGKNIQYF. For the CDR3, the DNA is TGTGCCAGCAGTTTAATTCGGGCTGGCAAAAACATTCAGTACTTC.

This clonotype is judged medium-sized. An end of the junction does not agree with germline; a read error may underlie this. CDR3 coding DNA: TGTGCCAGCAGCCTAGCGGGCGGGGAGAAAAATACGCAGTATTTT. Translated: CASSLAGGEKNTQYF. J is TRBJ2-3 and V is TRBV7-2, with TRBD2 matching 8 bases. The CDR3 covers 15 residues. Germline CDR1 and CDR2: SGHTA and FQGNSA.

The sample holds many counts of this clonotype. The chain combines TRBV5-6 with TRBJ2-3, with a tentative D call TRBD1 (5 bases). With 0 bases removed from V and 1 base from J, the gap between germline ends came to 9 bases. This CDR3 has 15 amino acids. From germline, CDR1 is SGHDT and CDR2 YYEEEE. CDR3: CASSLEGAGTDTQYF. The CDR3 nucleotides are TGTGCCAGCAGCTTGGAAGGGGCCGGCACAGATACGCAGTATTTT.

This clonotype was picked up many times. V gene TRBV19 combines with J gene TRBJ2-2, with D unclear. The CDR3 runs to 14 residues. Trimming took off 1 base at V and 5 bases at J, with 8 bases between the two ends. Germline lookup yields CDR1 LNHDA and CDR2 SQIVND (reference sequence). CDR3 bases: TGTGCCAGTAGTATAGGCCAGACAACCGGGGAGCTGTTTTTT. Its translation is CASSIGQTTGELFF.

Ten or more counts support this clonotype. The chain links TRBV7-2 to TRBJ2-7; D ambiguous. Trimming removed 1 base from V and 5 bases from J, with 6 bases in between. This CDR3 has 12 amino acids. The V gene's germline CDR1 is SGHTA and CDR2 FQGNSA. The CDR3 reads CASSLGPDEQYF. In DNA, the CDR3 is TGTGCCAGCAGCTTAGGCCCCGACGAGCAGTACTTC.

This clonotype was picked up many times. The CDR3 protein is CASSKGHNSYEQYF. The CDR3 region has the DNA TGTGCCAGCAGCAAAGGCCACAACTCCTACGAGCAGTACTTC. The gene calls are TRBV21-1 and TRBJ2-7. TRBV21-1 counts as a pseudogene. The CDR3 is 14 residues long.